A selection of T cell receptor beta chains follows, all from one sample in a study of human T cells and chemical hapten exposure. TCRdb processed the RACE reads anew with MiXCR; each CDR3 protein has one entry. The sample yields some 70,000 distinct CDR3 sequences, 10% seen once. Sequenced here: whole blood, sampled in connection with sensitization to the hapten diphenylcyclopropenone (DPC). Every receptor here comes from a woman aged 50 to 60 with alopecia areata. Some clones in this sample may be carry-over from other donors' samples. Both conserved end residues are part of each CDR3. Not all rows give a size; the values are once, few, many and, for expanded clones, a class.

>TRBV28|NA
CASSWILAGGSTGELFF
>TRBV20-1|NA
CSASTSGTTDTQYF
>TRBV11-2|NA
CASSSTGLAGVRNNEQFF
>TRBV28|few
CASNPPRGRETQYF
>TRBV6-5|few
CASRQLAGASHEQYF
>TRBV4-1|NA
CASSHPGTDYGYTF
>TRBV12-3/TRBV12-4|few
CASSRTLYEQYF
>TRBV11-2|NA
CASSLGIANVLTF
>TRBV19|many
CASSITGRTLETQYF
>TRBV11-2|many
CASDGSGYEQYF
>TRBV7-3|many
CASSLGGWTEAFF
>TRBV20-1|NA
CSARRGQGRDNEQFF
>TRBV5-1|few
CASRRGYEQFF
>TRBV6-1|many
CASSENRDRQPQHF
>TRBV11-2|NA
CASSPLLRGNEQFF
>TRBV27|NA
CASSPSTGAMNTEAFF
>TRBV5-1|many
CATGGHPGNEQFF
>TRBV6-5|NA
CASSYRAYNSPLHF
>TRBV12-3/TRBV12-4|many
CASSLRGPHTEAFF
>TRBV7-9|few
CASSFGTSSPQHF
>TRBV3-1|many
CASSQEGQGLTEAFF
>TRBV3-1|many
CASGLEGPGPQHF
>TRBV20-1|NA
CSASLRTSTDTQYF
>TRBV7-8|many
CASSLGTWGNEQFF
>TRBV18|many
CASSPPEAGERDTQYF
>TRBV7-6|NA
CASSLEGAYSGNTIYF
>TRBV5-1|few
CASSLASGAYNEQFF
>TRBV10-2|many
CASGSPGIGEQYF
>TRBV3-1|many
CASSQSGLSGTSYTF